This T cell receptor (beta chain) was recorded in a study of blood T cell repertoires in COVID-19. Study overall: The United States, Italy and Spain were the sources of the acute and convalescent COVID-19 samples. Nucleic acid was either cDNA or gDNA, and it came from T cells, B-cell-depleted T cells, or PBMCs.

Only one count was recorded for this clone. Generated by immunoSEQ multiplex PCR, the TCRdb table keeps only in-frame clones and is missing some. The repertoire has about 140,000 clones, around 80% of them found once; the top ten carry less than 2%. Looked up from germline, CDR1 is MNHNY and CDR2 is SVGAGI (reference sequence). V shed 7 bases and J 0 bases; nucleotides not matched to a gene: 3. The CDR3 has 13 amino acids. Sequencing was done on a sample of peripheral blood. The rearrangement links TRBV6-6 to TRBJ2-7; TRBD1 matches 7 bases. This clonotype was sampled from a woman aged 55-70 years with acute or convalescent COVID-19. CDR3 sequence reads: CASTRQGSYEQYF. The CDR3 coding sequence is TGTGCCAGCACCAGACAGGGCTCCTACGAGCAGTACTTC.